The 15 T cell receptor beta chains listed next were all sequenced from one sample in a study of beta chain features in type 1 diabetes. Study-level findings and limits: Significant though moderate, a shortening of TCRB CDR3s appeared in all four CD4+ subsets of Type 1 diabetes patients.

Antigens of these TCRs are unknown. As every portion of the isolated RNA was reverse transcribed, the sequencing read expressed TCRB transcripts. This table comes from immunoSEQ multiplex PCR, and its TCRdb copy is limited to in-frame clones, with some not included. This sample carries over 300,000 clones, approximately 9.7% of them seen once, and the ten largest clones take over 0.95%. The sample taken for sequencing was central memory CD4+ T cells from blood. All receptors derive from a man aged 25 to 40 with type 1 diabetes.

The gene calls are TRBV28 and TRBJ2-2; 7 positions agree with TRBD1. J lost 6 bases, V lost 7 bases, and 11 bases had no gene match. This CDR3 spans 15 amino acids. Germline CDR1 and CDR2: MDHEN and SYDVKM. This chain's CDR3 is CASKQGTVKSGELFF. The CDR3 DNA reads TGTGCCAGCAAACAGGGGACAGTAAAGTCCGGGGAGCTGTTTTTT.

The chain couples TRBV10-2 to TRBJ1-1; 8 bases match TRBD1. V trimming: 11 bases; J trimming: 1 base; junction bases outside the gene matches: 3. This CDR3 has 12 amino acids. The V gene's germline CDR1 is WSHSY and CDR2 SAAADI. The CDR3 DNA reads as TGCGCCGCAGGGACAGGGAACACTGAAGCTTTCTTT. Protein product: CAAGTGNTEAFF.

The chain carries TRBV19 and TRBJ2-3, with D perhaps assigned TRBD1 or TRBD2 (6 bases each). CDR3 length: 16 residues. Germline lookup yields CDR1 LNHDA and CDR2 SQIVND (reference sequence). Trimming cost V 3 bases and J 2 bases, with 15 bases left between them. The CDR3 nucleotides are TGTGCCAGTAGTATTACGGGGGCTAGGCCCACAGATACGCAGTATTTT. Amino acid sequence: CASSITGARPTDTQYF.

The chain joins TRBV4-1 to TRBJ2-5, with 8 bases aligning to TRBD1. The CDR3 has 14 residues. Germline trimming cut 5 bases from V and 1 base from J; bases unmatched to any gene: 3. Germline V gene lookup returns CDR1 MGHRA and CDR2 YSYEKL. CDR3 region: CASSRGQAQETQYF. The CDR3, as DNA: TGCGCCAGCAGCAGGGGACAGGCCCAAGAGACCCAGTACTTC.

V is TRBV4-1 and J is TRBJ1-3; TRBD1 agrees at 12 bases. V shed 1 base, J shed 4 bases, and the junction held 5 bases outside the gene matches. The CDR3 totals 17 residues. Germline-derived CDR1 and CDR2 are MGHRA and YSYEKL. The CDR3 loop is CASSQARDRGPGNTIYF. In DNA form, the CDR3 reads TGCGCCAGCAGCCAAGCAAGGGACAGGGGGCCGGGAAACACCATATATTTT.

A note on this clone: The junction does not match germline at one end; this may be a read error. J is TRBJ2-3 and V is TRBV7-7; perhaps TRBD1 as D (5 bases). CDR1 is SSHAT and CDR2 is FNYEAQ in the germline V gene (reference sequence). CDR3 size: 15 residues. The CDR3 reads CASSQGPDFADTQYF. DNA for the CDR3: TGTGCTAGCAGCCAGGGTCCTGATTTTGCAGATACGCAGTATTTT.

The CDR3 protein is CAWSVIQGGEAFF. DNA of the CDR3: TGTGCCTGGAGTGTCATACAGGGGGGTGAAGCTTTCTTT. This chain joins TRBV30 and TRBJ1-1; 8 positions agree with TRBD1. Germline CDR1 and CDR2: GTSNPN and SVGIG (reference sequence). This CDR3 comprises 13 residues. V dropped 0 bases and J dropped 7; count of bases not matched to a gene: 4.

At least ten counts were recorded for this clone. The junction departs from germline at one end; a sequencing error may be responsible. The V and J genes are TRBV7-7 and TRBJ2-5; TRBD1 agrees at 7 bases. This CDR3 is 15 amino acids long. Germline V gene sequence: CDR1 SSHAT, CDR2 FNYEAQ (reference sequence). CDR3 DNA sequence: TGTGCTAGCAGCCCCAATGGACAGGAACAAGAGACCCAGTACTTC. Translated: CASSPNGQEQETQYF.

On this clone: The identical CDR3 is also encoded by other nucleotide sequences in the sample. The gene calls are TRBV11-2 and TRBJ2-3, with unresolved D. This CDR3 region has 13 residues. Germline V gene data show CDR1 as SGHAT and CDR2 as FQNNGV. V shed 0 bases and J shed 2 bases, with 3 bases lying between them. CDR3 nucleotide sequence: TGTGCCAGCAGCTTAGATTCCACAGATACGCAGTATTTT. Translation gives CASSLDSTDTQYF.

A single count supports this clone. The chain joins TRBV19 to TRBJ2-7; D perhaps matches TRBD2 (5 bases). Germline assignment: CDR1 LNHDA and CDR2 SQIVND (reference sequence). The length of the CDR3 is 15 residues. V was trimmed by 2 bases and J by 4 bases, leaving 15 bases between them. The CDR3 protein is CASSIRGQISYEQYF. CDR3 coding DNA: TGTGCCAGTAGTATACGCGGGCAAATTTCGTACGAGCAGTACTTC.

The chain combines TRBV28 with TRBJ2-7; 7 nucleotides agree with TRBD1. The CDR3 totals 15 residues. Germline V lookup: CDR1 MDHEN, CDR2 SYDVKM. V shed 4 bases, J shed 6 bases, and the junction held 12 bases outside the gene matches. The CDR3 loop is CASSSPTTGSGEQYF. In DNA, the CDR3 is TGTGCCAGCAGTTCCCCCACGACAGGGTCGGGCGAGCAGTACTTC. The entire variable domain, with the rest obtained from reference TRBV28 and TRBJ2-7, is as follows: DVKVTQSSRYLVKRTGEKVFLECVQDMDHENMFWYRQDPGLGLRLIYFSYDVKMKEKGDIPEGYSVSREKKERFSLILESASTNQTSMYLCASSSPTTGSGEQYFGPGTRLTVT.

A few counts support this clone. A read error may account for a junction end that differs from germline. V is TRBV18 and J is TRBJ2-3; D gene unclear. CDR1 is KGHSH and CDR2 is LQKENI in the germline V gene. The CDR3 is made up of 13 amino acids. The CDR3 loop reads CASSPPITDTQYF. The CDR3, as DNA: TGTGCCAGCTCCCCACCGATCACAGATACGCAGTATTTT. Using reference TRBV18 and TRBJ2-3 for the parts outside the CDR3, the full variable domain is NAGVMQNPRHLVRRRGQEARLRCSPMKGHSHVYWYRQLPEEGLKFMVYLQKENIIDESGMPKERFSAEFPKEGPSILRIQQVVRGDSAAYFCASSPPITDTQYFGPGTRLTVL.

The rearrangement uses TRBV28 and TRBJ1-5, with 10 nucleotides matching TRBD1. CDR3 length: 16 residues. CDR1 and CDR2 from the germline V gene are MDHEN and SYDVKM. V gave up 7 bases and J gave up 7 bases; unmatched junction bases: 13. CDR3 sequence reads: CASTRQTGGFGQPQHF. The CDR3 region has the DNA TGTGCCAGCACACGTCAGACAGGGGGCTTCGGGCAGCCCCAGCATTTT.

The V and J genes are TRBV7-9 and TRBJ2-4; D gene unclear. Looked up from germline, CDR1 is SEHNR and CDR2 is FQNEAQ (reference sequence). This CDR3 contains 17 residues. V was cut by 4 bases and J by 4 bases, with 20 bases left in between. The CDR3, as DNA: TGTGCCAGCAGCTCCGGGCCCGACGGAGACCTAAAAAACATTCAGTACTTC. Translation: CASSSGPDGDLKNIQYF.

This rearrangement joins TRBV21-1 to TRBJ1-2. TRBV21-1 is a pseudogene locus. This CDR3 has 17 amino acids. CDR3 loop: CASSKVLSRTKDYGYTF. The CDR3 DNA reads as TGTGCCAGCAGTAAGGTTCTCTCTCGGACGAAGGACTATGGCTACACCTTC.